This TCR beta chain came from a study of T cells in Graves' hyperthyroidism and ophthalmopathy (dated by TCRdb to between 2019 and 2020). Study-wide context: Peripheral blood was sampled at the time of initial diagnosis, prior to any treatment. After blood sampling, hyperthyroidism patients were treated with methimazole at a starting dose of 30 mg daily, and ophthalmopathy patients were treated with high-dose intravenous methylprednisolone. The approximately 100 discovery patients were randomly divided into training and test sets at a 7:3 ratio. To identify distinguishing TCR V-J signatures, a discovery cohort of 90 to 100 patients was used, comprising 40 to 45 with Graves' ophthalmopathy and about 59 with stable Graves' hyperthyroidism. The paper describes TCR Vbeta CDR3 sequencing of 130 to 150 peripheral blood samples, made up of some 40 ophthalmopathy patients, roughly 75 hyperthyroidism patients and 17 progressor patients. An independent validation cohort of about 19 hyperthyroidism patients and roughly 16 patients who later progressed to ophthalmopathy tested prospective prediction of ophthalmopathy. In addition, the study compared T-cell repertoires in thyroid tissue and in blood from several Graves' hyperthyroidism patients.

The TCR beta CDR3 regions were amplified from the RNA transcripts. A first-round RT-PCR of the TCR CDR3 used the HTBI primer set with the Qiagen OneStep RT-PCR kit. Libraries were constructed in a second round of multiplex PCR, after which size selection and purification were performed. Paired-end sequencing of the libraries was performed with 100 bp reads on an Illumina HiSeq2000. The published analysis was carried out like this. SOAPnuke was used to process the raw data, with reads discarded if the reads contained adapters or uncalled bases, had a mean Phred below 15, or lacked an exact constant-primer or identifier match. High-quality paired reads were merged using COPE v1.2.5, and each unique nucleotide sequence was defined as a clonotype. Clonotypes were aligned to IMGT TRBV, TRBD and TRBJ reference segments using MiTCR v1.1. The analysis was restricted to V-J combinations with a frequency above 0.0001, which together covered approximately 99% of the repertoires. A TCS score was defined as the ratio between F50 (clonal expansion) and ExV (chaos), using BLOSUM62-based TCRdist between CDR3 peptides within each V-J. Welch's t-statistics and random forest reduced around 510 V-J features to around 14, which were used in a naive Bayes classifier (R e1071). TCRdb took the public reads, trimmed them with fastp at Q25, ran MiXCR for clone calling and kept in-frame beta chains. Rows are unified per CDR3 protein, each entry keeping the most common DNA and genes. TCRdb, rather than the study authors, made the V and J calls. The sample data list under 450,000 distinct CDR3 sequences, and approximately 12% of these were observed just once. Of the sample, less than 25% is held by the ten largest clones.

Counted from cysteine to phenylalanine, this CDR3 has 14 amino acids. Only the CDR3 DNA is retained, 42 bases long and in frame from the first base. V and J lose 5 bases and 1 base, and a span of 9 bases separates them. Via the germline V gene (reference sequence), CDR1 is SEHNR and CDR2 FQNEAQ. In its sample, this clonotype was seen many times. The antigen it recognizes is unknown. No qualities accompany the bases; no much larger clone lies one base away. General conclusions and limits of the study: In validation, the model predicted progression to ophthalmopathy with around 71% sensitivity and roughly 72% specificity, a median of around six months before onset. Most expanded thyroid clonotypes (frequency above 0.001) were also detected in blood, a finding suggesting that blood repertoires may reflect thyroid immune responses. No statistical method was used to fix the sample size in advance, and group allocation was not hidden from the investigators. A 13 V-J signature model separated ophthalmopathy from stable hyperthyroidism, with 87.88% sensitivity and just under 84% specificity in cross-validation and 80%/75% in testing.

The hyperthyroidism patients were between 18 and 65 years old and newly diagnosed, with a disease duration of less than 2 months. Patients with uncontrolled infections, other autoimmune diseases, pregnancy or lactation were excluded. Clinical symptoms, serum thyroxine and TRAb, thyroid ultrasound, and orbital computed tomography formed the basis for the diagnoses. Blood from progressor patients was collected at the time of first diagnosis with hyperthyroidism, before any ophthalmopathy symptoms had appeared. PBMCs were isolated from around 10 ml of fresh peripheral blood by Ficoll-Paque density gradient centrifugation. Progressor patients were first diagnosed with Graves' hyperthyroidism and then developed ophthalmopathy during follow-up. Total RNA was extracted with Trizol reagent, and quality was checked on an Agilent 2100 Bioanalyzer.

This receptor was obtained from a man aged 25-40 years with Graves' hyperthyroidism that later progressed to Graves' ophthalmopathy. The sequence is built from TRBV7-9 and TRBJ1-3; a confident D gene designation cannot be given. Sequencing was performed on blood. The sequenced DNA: TGTGCCAGCAGCCTAATGGGGTCTGGAAACACCATATATTTT. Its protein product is CASSLMGSGNTIYF.